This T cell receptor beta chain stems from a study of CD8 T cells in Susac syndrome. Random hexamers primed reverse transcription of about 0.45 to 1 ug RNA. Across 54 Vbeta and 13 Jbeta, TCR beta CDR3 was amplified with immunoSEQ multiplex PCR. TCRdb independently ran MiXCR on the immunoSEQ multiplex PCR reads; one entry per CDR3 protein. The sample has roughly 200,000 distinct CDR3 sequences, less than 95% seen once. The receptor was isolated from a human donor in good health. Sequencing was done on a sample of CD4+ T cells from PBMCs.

The DNA of the CDR3 is TGTGCCAGCAGCGACCCGGGGGAAACTGGGGCCAACGTCCTGACTTTC. This codes for CASSDPGETGANVLTF. The V and J genes are TRBV7-2 and TRBJ2-6; D possibly corresponds to TRBD2 (6 bases). CDR1 is SGHTA, CDR2 FQGNSA, per germline. The CDR3 is 16 amino acids. Deletions cut 5 bases from V and 2 bases from J, with 13 bases between.